This T cell receptor (beta chain) was obtained from a study of cytomegalovirus exposure and HLA in healthy donors (dated by TCRdb to the late 2010s). For the study in its entirety: According to an earlier analysis of 587 of the donors, 150 million to 200 million T cells yielded 117 million unique TCR beta sequences and about 300 Gb of sequence data. The number of donors typed differed by locus, with roughly 620-630 for A, B, C, DRB1 and DQB1, 522 for DQA1, over 600 for DPA1, and 400 to 490 for DPB1. A handful of DR-DQ haplotypes were handled as single units for association and clustering because linkage in the cohort was strong. In a later genetic analysis, genome-wide SNP genotypes for about three fifths of the 666 donors were used, and that subset was treated as a discovery cohort. The study profiled the T cell repertoires of 500 to 800 subjects by immunosequencing and related them to cytomegalovirus serostatus. An earlier analysis of around 640 of the donors used high-throughput TCR beta sequencing to judge whether each TCR beta V gene segment behaved as functional or pseudogenic. The study aimed to test whether cataloging public T cell receptors could reveal signatures of past pathogen exposure. An early release that covered more than 550 HLA-typed donors contained approximately 300 gigabases of sequencing data and 75 million to 100 million unique TCR sequences. All discovery cohort repertoires had been generated on a single sequencing platform. Along with the roughly 710-subject first cohort, a separate validation cohort of over 90 different subjects was used. The study combined high-throughput TCR immunosequencing, statistical association of individual TCRs with disease status, and machine learning to predict cytomegalovirus infection status. Of the roughly 410 genotyped donors, approximately 80% were placed in the genetic ancestry cluster associated with self-reported Caucasian donors. Class I and class II HLA loci were covered by the typing at four-digit resolution. Alongside the repertoire data, information on donor age, sex, ethnicity and CMV serostatus was compiled. In the later analysis, no new phenotypic data were used to find candidate immune exposures; instead, reliance was placed on TCR beta sequences and their occurrence across donors. In a later analysis, previously published TCR beta repertoires from 666 donors were re-analyzed and high-resolution HLA genotyping was added so that TCR occurrence patterns could be studied. Among 350 to 400 genotyped donors of the cohort, an average of approximately 240,000 unique TCR beta nucleotide sequences were sequenced per donor, around 20% of them non-productive.

The library was generated by the immunoSEQ multiplex PCR assay. For the multiplex PCR, a mixture combining 60 forward primers for TCR Vbeta segments and 13 reverse primers for TCR Jbeta segments was used. Amplification of the CDR3 region of rearranged TCR beta genes was performed with a multiplex PCR assay on genomic DNA. The amplified TCR beta libraries were sequenced on the Illumina HiSeq System as 87-base-pair reads. The published analysis was carried out like this. A later analysis tallied roughly 80 million unique TCR beta chains across the 666 repertoires, and approximately 11 million of those chains were shared by two or more donors. A nearest-neighbor algorithm error-corrected the raw reads and collapsed the reads into unique sequences, merging closely related sequences to remove PCR and sequencing errors. CDR3 sequences were aligned to IMGT reference sequences to assign V, D and J gene segments. For a sequence to be retained, at least a six-nucleotide match to both a V gene segment and a J gene segment was required. Rearrangements were classified as productive when the CDR3 lacked stop codons and remained in frame with V and J, and all other rearrangements were classified as non-productive. Following IMGT convention, CDR3 was defined as the stretch from the second conserved V-encoded cysteine up to the conserved J-encoded phenylalanine. The earlier analysis of around 640 of the donors excluded sequences that lacked an unambiguous match to a single V gene segment. In an earlier analysis of 587 of the donors, a V segment was called functional when productive rearrangements were above 56.7%, and segregating when the standard deviation between donors exceeded 5%. A statistical classification framework was developed to diagnose cytomegalovirus status using the catalog of TCR beta chain sequences. In a later analysis, V and J genes were assigned by comparing TCR nucleotide sequences against IMGT/GENE-DB human TR gene sequences. A later analysis assigned CDR3 sequences and most-parsimonious VDJ recombination scenarios with the TCRdist pipeline. In a later analysis, each TCR beta chain was defined by its CDR3 amino acid sequence together with its V-gene family, and reads lacking a unique V-gene family were excluded. In a later analysis, 500 to 700 highly shared, low-generation-probability nucleotide sequences were removed to address suspected cross-contamination and a sequencing artifact. For each public chain, a later analysis derived a clonal expansion index from normalized ranks of inferred template counts within each repertoire. In a later analysis, generation probabilities were computed using a VDJ recombination model fitted to out-of-frame rearrangements, and the results were checked against IGoR. In a later analysis, hypergeometric tests were used to score TCR-TCR, TCR-HLA and TCR-CMV co-occurrence, with a repertoire-size bias correction applied to TCR pairs. To estimate false discovery rates, a later analysis permuted the HLA or CMV assignments 20 times. In a later analysis, co-occurring TCRs were grouped using DBSCAN, and TCRdist sequence similarity was added for clustering within HLA-allele-positive subsets. Repertoires with fewer than 30,000 or more than 120,000 public chains were left out of co-occurrence clustering, as were about five repertoires with anomalous nucleotide sharing. This is the immuneACCESS table as TCRdb keeps it, with only in-frame sequences that have V and J called. A part of the clones is gone; compared with another copy, unresolved V genes explain less than half, and the rest is unexplained. V and J calls and clone size follow that table, whereas D and trimming were derived from the DNA. This sample lists about 220,000 clones; around 79% were detected once. Clones ranked in the top ten supply roughly 1.9% of the sample.

In total, around 600 healthy bone marrow donors made up the cohort. At the time of sampling, all cohort members were nominally healthy, though unrecorded immune exposures were likely present. The donor was CMV seronegative and was included in the group of hundreds of seronegative cohort members. A peripheral blood sample was collected from each donor, and TCR beta sequencing was performed on peripheral blood mononuclear cells. The Qiagen DNeasy Blood Extraction Kit was used to extract genomic DNA from the blood cell samples. Unmatched junction bases come to 6, with V trimmed by 1 base and J by 7 bases. The germline V gene provides CDR1 SGHTS and CDR2 YDEGEE. The CDR3 starts with the cysteine, ends with the phenylalanine, and has 15 residues. Solely the CDR3 DNA is kept, with 45 bases framed from the first base. The research as a whole found: A later genetic analysis associated a missense DCLRE1C variant with V-gene and J-gene trimming of TCR beta chains, and an independent cohort replicated the association. Because the 87-base-pair reads could not distinguish some IMGT-functional V segments, including TRBV6-2 and TRBV6-3, those segments were excluded. The presence/absence analyses assumed that sequencing depth was roughly uniform across donors, and that assumption may not be true. Approximately 16 rarely observed V segments, including chromosome 9 orphons, were excluded from the earlier analysis of some 590 of the donors because counts were too low. Linkage disequilibrium might explain the correlated functional status among segregating V segments, but an unknown experimental factor could not be excluded. A total of fewer than 200 TCR beta chains were listed by the study as associated with cytomegalovirus. The sequencing pipeline was judged likely to have produced a cluster of highly shared sequence variants as a technical artifact. At a false discovery rate of 0.05, a later analysis linked some 18,000 TCR beta sequences to specific HLA alleles. Compared with equally common non-associated chains, HLA-associated TCR beta chains in a later analysis were more clonally expanded and had lower generation probabilities. According to the authors, the approach could potentially be generalized to other disease states and immunological phenotypes. In a later analysis, several top co-occurrence clusters were reported to appear linked to parvovirus B19, influenza, CMV and Epstein-Barr virus. Assigning TCR associations to individual alleles was difficult when HLA alleles, especially DR and DQ, strongly co-occurred. Compared with the 666-donor mean, donors in an Asian-associated ancestry cluster had fewer N-insertions in productive TCRs, according to a later genetic analysis. A further reported finding was that TCR beta sequences accurately predicted the HLA-A and HLA-B alleles for most subjects in the first cohort. In a later analysis, TCR association rates were found to vary across HLA loci, with the most associated TCRs seen for DRB1 alleles and the fewest for HLA-C alleles. The only immune exposure information available for the cohort was CMV serostatus. The classifier was reported to diagnose cytomegalovirus status with high specificity and sensitivity in both the original cohort and the validation cohort. Three of the identified cytomegalovirus-associated TCR beta chains were confirmed in vitro to be specific for cytomegalovirus antigens. The cohort was sequenced for TCR beta chains only, and without alpha or paired-chain data the features that could be detected were limited. A later analysis found that most CMV-associated TCR beta chains appeared HLA-restricted, with HLA associations seemingly driven largely by CMV exposure. In an earlier analysis of around 500 of the donors, most TCR beta V segments appeared in productive rearrangements about 87% or about 30% of the time, broadly matching IMGT annotations. Because some donors lacked HLA typing at each locus, the association tests relied only on the typed subset. While some public TCRs were present in many individuals, most TCR sequences turned up only very rarely across donors.

This clone occurred a few times. The antigen this receptor binds is unknown. Base qualities are missing; no much larger clone stands one base away. Recombination joined TRBV5-8 with TRBJ1-2, with 11 bases matching TRBD1. The specimen sequenced was PBMCs. The source is a male donor in good health and CMV-seronegative. The nucleotide sequence is given as TGTGCCAGCAGCTTGAAGGGACAGGGGGGTCGTGGCTACACCTTC. Its translation is CASSLKGQGGRGYTF.